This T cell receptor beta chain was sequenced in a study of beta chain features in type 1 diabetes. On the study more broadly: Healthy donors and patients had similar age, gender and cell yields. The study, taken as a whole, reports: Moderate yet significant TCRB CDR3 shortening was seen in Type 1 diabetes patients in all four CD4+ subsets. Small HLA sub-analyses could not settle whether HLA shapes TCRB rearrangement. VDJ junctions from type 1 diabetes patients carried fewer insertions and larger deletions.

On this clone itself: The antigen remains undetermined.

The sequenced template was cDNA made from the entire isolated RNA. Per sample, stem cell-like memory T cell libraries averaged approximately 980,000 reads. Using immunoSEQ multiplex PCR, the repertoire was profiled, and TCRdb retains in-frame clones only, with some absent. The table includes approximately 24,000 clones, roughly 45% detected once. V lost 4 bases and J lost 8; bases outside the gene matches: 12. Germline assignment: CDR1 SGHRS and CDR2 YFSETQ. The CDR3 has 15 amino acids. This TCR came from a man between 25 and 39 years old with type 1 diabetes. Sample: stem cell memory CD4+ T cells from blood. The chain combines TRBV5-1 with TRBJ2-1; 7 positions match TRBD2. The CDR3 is CASSDRTSNGDEQFF. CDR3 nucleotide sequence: TGCGCCAGCAGCGACCGGACTAGTAACGGCGATGAGCAGTTCTTC.